These T cell receptor beta chains were read from a single sample in a study of blood T cells in healthy people across ages. In TCRdb, the 5' RACE reads were re-called with MiXCR into one record per CDR3 protein. The data contain around 790,000 distinct CDR3 sequences, roughly 44% of them singletons. Sequencing was performed on blood. Receptor source: a man in his 60s in good health. Both conserved end residues are part of each CDR3. D genes are given only for firm matches. Clone size is shown for a subset of rows, as once, few, many or a class of expanded clone.

d_call clone_size j_call v_call cdr3_nt cdr3_aa
. . TRBJ2-1 TRBV28 TGTGCCAGCAGTTCAGCCGGGACTGGGTCCTACAATGAGCAGTTCTTC CASSSAGTGSYNEQFF
TRBD1 few TRBJ2-6 TRBV19 TGTGCCAGTAGTAGAGACAGGGGCGACGTCCTGACTTTC CASSRDRGDVLTF
. . TRBJ2-5 TRBV5-1 TGCGCCAGCAGCTTTCAAGGGGTTGAAGAGACCCAGTACTTC CASSFQGVEETQYF
. . TRBJ1-1 TRBV7-2 TGTGCCAGCAGCTTATACTTGGGGGAATCTTTCTTT CASSLYLGESFF
. . TRBJ1-6 TRBV27 TGTGCCAGCAGTCTCCGGGACCTTGGAAATTCACCCCTCCACTTT CASSLRDLGNSPLHF
. few TRBJ1-2 TRBV20-1 TGCAGCGTGAGAGCAGGGGATAGTGGCTACACCTTC CSVRAGDSGYTF
TRBD1 . TRBJ1-2 TRBV6-5 TGTGCCAGCAGTTACTCGTACCGACAGGGGCACCCTAAGGGTAGCTACACCTTC CASSYSYRQGHPKGSYTF
TRBD2 . TRBJ2-5 TRBV6-5 TGTGCCAGCAGTTACTGGGGGGGATCTCAGGAGACCCAGTACTTC CASSYWGGSQETQYF
TRBD1 . TRBJ1-6 TRBV7-9 TGTGCCAGCAGCTTACCGGGACAGGGAGTACCCCTCCACTTT CASSLPGQGVPLHF
. . TRBJ1-4 TRBV7-9 TGTGCCAGCAGCCCCCAGACTCAGGGTTTGAGGGAAAAACTGTTTTTT CASSPQTQGLREKLFF
TRBD2 . TRBJ2-5 TRBV3-1 TGTGCCAGCAGCCAAGTCGGGACTAGCAGGAAGGGGGAGACCCAGTACTTC CASSQVGTSRKGETQYF
. . TRBJ1-3 TRBV5-6 TGTGCCAGCAGCCGGGACTTCCGGAACACCATATATTTT CASSRDFRNTIYF
. few TRBJ2-4 TRBV15 TGTGCCACCAGCATACCTGAAATGATGGGGGGCGCACAAAACATTCAGTACTTC CATSIPEMMGGAQNIQYF
. . TRBJ1-2 TRBV9 TGTGCCAGCAGTGCTGGGACCGCCATTTTTAGCTACACCTTC CASSAGTAIFSYTF
. . TRBJ1-3 TRBV12-3/TRBV12-4 TGTGCCAGCAGTTCGCGGGGCGTCGGAAACACCATATATTTT CASSSRGVGNTIYF
TRBD1 many TRBJ2-1 TRBV6-5 TGTGCCAGCCGACGGACAGGGGAGAACTACAATGAGCAGTTCTTC CASRRTGENYNEQFF
. . TRBJ1-3 TRBV20-1 TGCAGTGCCTTGGGGGCCGGAAACACCATATATTTT CSALGAGNTIYF
TRBD1 . TRBJ1-5 TRBV28 TGTGCCAGCAGTTTCCGGGACAGGGGTCAGCCCCAGCATTTT CASSFRDRGQPQHF
TRBD1 . TRBJ2-3 TRBV20-1 TGCAGTGCCATTAGGAGCCAAACAGGGGGTCGGACAGATACGCAGTATTTT CSAIRSQTGGRTDTQYF
TRBD2 . TRBJ2-1 TRBV6-5 TGTGCCAGCAGTTACGGGGGGGATGAGTTCTTC CASSYGGDEFF
TRBD2 many TRBJ2-5 TRBV20-1 TGCAGTGCTAGAGATCGTAGACTAGCCTTTGAAGAGACCCAGTACTTC CSARDRRLAFEETQYF
TRBD1 few TRBJ1-2 TRBV9 TGTGCCAGCAGTGAGACAGGGGGATATGGCTACACCTTC CASSETGGYGYTF
TRBD1 . TRBJ1-2 TRBV7-9 TGTGCCAGCAGCTTCGGACAGGGGGCGCGAGCCCCTAACTATGGCTACACCTTC CASSFGQGARAPNYGYTF
. . TRBJ2-5 TRBV18 TGTGCCAGCTCACCACCTATCGGGAGAGAGACCCAGTACTTC CASSPPIGRETQYF
. few TRBJ2-5 TRBV2 TGTGCCAGCAGTGACCAGTGGGAGACCCAGTACTTC CASSDQWETQYF
TRBD1 once TRBJ2-2 TRBV5-1 TGCGCCAGCAGCTCAGACAGGGGGTACACCGGGGAGCTGTTTTTT CASSSDRGYTGELFF
. . TRBJ2-1 TRBV4-1 TGCGCCAGCAGCCAAGAAGGTCTAAACTACAATGAGCAGTTCTTC CASSQEGLNYNEQFF
TRBD1 few TRBJ1-2 TRBV7-2 TGTGCCAGCAGCTTACCGACAGGGGCCCGCTATGGCTACACCTTC CASSLPTGARYGYTF
. . TRBJ2-3 TRBV7-2 TGTGCCAGCAGCGCCTGGGGGTGGGGAAGCACAGATACGCAGTATTTT CASSAWGWGSTDTQYF
. . TRBJ1-5 TRBV20-1 TGCAGTGCTAGAGTTGCGGGCAGGGATCAGCCCCAGCATTTT CSARVAGRDQPQHF
TRBD2 few TRBJ2-1 TRBV11-2 TGTGCCAGCAGCTTAGCGGGGGGGCCTATGCAGTTCTTC CASSLAGGPMQFF
. few TRBJ2-5 TRBV2 TGTGCCAGTACCCTACAGGCCCCCAGGGAGACCCAGTACTTC CASTLQAPRETQYF
. many TRBJ2-7 TRBV15 TGTGCCACCAGCAGAGAGGTGGGGGCCTACGAGCAGTACTTC CATSREVGAYEQYF
. few TRBJ2-2 TRBV6-6 TGTGCCAGCAGTTTATCCGGGACCACCACCGGGGAGCTGTTTTTT CASSLSGTTTGELFF
. many TRBJ2-4 TRBV7-2 TGTGCCAGCAGCTTAGTGGCGTACCGGAACATTCAGTACTTC CASSLVAYRNIQYF
. . TRBJ2-7 TRBV5-4 TGTGCCAGCAGCCCCCGGGCCAAGCCCGGTTACGAGCAGTACTTC CASSPRAKPGYEQYF
. . TRBJ2-7 TRBV12-3/TRBV12-4 TGTGCCAGCAGTTTATGGCAGAGCTACGAGCAGTACTTC CASSLWQSYEQYF
TRBD1 . TRBJ2-6 TRBV6-5 TGTGCCAGCAGTTCCCGGGACAGGGTCCCCTCCTCTGGGGCCAACGTCCTGACTTTC CASSSRDRVPSSGANVLTF
TRBD1 . TRBJ2-7 TRBV12-3/TRBV12-4 TGTGCCAGCAGTTCACTGGGACAGTTCTACGAGCAGTACTTC CASSSLGQFYEQYF
TRBD2 many TRBJ2-5 TRBV29-1 TGCAGCGTTGCAGCGGGGCCCTCGGGGACCCAGTACTTC CSVAAGPSGTQYF
. . TRBJ1-1 TRBV7-2 TGTGCCAGCAGCTCCTCCAGCAGAGCCCCTACCACTGAAGCTTTCTTT CASSSSSRAPTTEAFF
. . TRBJ1-2 TRBV14 TGTGCCAGCAGCCAAGTCTCGGGGACCCGACTACTAAGTGATGGCTACACCTTC CASSQVSGTRLLSDGYTF
. few TRBJ1-5 TRBV7-2 TGTGCCAGCAGCGCCCGGGATTATAGCAATCAGCCCCAGCATTTT CASSARDYSNQPQHF
TRBD2 few TRBJ2-1 TRBV6-2/TRBV6-3 TGTGCCAGCAGTACCCGAGCGGGGGGCTCCCAAACAGGGGAGCAGTTCTTC CASSTRAGGSQTGEQFF
. few TRBJ2-1 TRBV5-5 TGTGCCAGCAGAGTTACGGGAACCTACAATGAGCAGTTCTTC CASRVTGTYNEQFF
. . TRBJ2-1 TRBV6-5 TGTGCCAGCAGCGAAACTAGGGGTGAGCAGTTCTTC CASSETRGEQFF
TRBD1 . TRBJ1-4 TRBV20-1 TGCAGTGCAGAGACAGGGATGGGATGGGAAAAACTGTTTTTT CSAETGMGWEKLFF
TRBD2 . TRBJ2-4 TRBV7-2 TGTGCCAGCAGCCCCAGCGGGGGTAAGCGCATTCAGTACTTC CASSPSGGKRIQYF
. . TRBJ2-3 TRBV28 TGTGCCAGCAGTTCCTTCGGGGGTAGCGATACGCAGTATTTT CASSSFGGSDTQYF